The 8 T cell receptor beta chains given below trace back to one sample, sequenced in a study of shared clonotypes between healthy human individuals. Clones were sequenced by immunoSEQ multiplex PCR, and TCRdb holds only the in-frame ones, with some missing. Seen here are under 1,100,000 clones, around 78% observed once, and the top ten hold 0.55% to 0.7%. Sequenced sample: memory CD4+ T cells from PBMCs. Subset described: CD45RA-negative fraction. Receptors originate from a man aged 18 to 35 in good health. Some clones in this sample may be carry-over from other donors' samples.

This clone has more than one count but fewer than ten. The chain carries TRBV7-2 and TRBJ2-2; D uncertain. Trimming pared 2 bases from V and 3 bases from J, leaving 10 bases between. CDR1 and CDR2 (germline): SGHTA, FQGNSA. This CDR3 is built from 15 residues. This chain's CDR3 is CASSLTFMHTGELFF. The CDR3 bases are TGTGCCAGCAGCTTAACTTTTATGCACACCGGGGAGCTGTTTTTT.

The CDR3 protein is CASSREQKVYNEQFF. DNA of the CDR3: TGCGCCAGCAGCCGGGAGCAAAAGGTCTACAATGAGCAGTTCTTC. The genes are TRBV4-3 and TRBJ2-1; TRBD2 might be the D (5 bases). Deletions cut 4 bases from V and 3 bases from J, with 13 bases between. Germline assignment: CDR1 LGHNA and CDR2 YSLEER. This CDR3 contains 15 residues.

This clone appeared a single time. The chain recombines TRBV4-1 with TRBJ1-2; the D gene is possibly TRBD1 (6 bases). Germline V gene lookup returns CDR1 MGHRA and CDR2 YSYEKL. This CDR3 spans 16 amino acids. The ends were cut back, 5 bases at V and 4 bases at J, with 20 bases in the middle. This chain's CDR3 is CASSTQDSASVYGYTF. The CDR3, as DNA: TGCGCCAGCAGCACACAGGACAGCGCCAGTGTCTATGGCTACACCTTC.

The chain has TRBV9 and TRBJ2-7, with 8 bases fitting TRBD2. The V gene end was trimmed by 5 bases and the J gene end by 7 bases; junction bases not matched to a gene: 11. The V gene's germline CDR1 is SGDLS and CDR2 YYNGEE. The CDR3 is made up of 14 amino acids. Here the CDR3 reads CASSGSSGLGEQYF. DNA of the CDR3: TGTGCCAGCAGTGGATCTAGCGGGCTTGGGGAGCAGTACTTC.

The V call is TRBV6-6, the J call TRBJ2-1, with 9 positions matching TRBD2. Trimming removed 6 bases from V and 3 bases from J; junction bases left unmatched: 9. There are 16 residues in the CDR3. CDR1 is MNHNY, CDR2 SVGAGI, per germline (reference sequence). CDR3 nucleotide sequence: TGTGCCAGCAGATCCGGGCGGGAGGGGGTCTACAATGAGCAGTTCTTC. Amino acid sequence: CASRSGREGVYNEQFF.

The chain recombines TRBV4-1 with TRBJ2-4; tentatively, D is TRBD1 (6 bases). The CDR3 runs to 18 residues. The germline gives CDR1 MGHRA, CDR2 YSYEKL. V was clipped by 1 base and J by 0 bases, with 16 bases between them. CDR3 protein: CASSQGSVGGLAKNIQYF. Here the CDR3 DNA reads TGCGCCAGCAGCCAAGGGTCGGTAGGGGGTTTAGCCAAAAACATTCAGTACTTC.

For this clone: One base away lies a much larger clone, so this may be a sequencing read error. For the CDR3, the DNA is TGTGCCCGGAGTGTATCGGGGAACGAGCAGTACTTC. This translates into CARSVSGNEQYF. The genes are TRBV30 and TRBJ2-7; perhaps TRBD2 as D (5 bases). The CDR3 is 12 residues long. Germline V gives CDR1 GTSNPN, CDR2 SVGIG (reference sequence).

This sequence joins TRBV19 and TRBJ1-2, with D maybe TRBD1 (5 bases). Germline V lookup: CDR1 LNHDA, CDR2 SQIVND (reference sequence). The CDR3 has 15 amino acids. Deletions cut 2 bases from V and 0 bases from J, with 10 bases between. Here the CDR3 DNA reads TGTGCCAGTAGTATATTGGGGGGGACTAACTATGGCTACACCTTC. Amino acid sequence: CASSILGGTNYGYTF.